This TCR beta chain was captured in a study of blood T cell repertoires in COVID-19. Study as a whole: COVID-19 samples collected from the United States, Italy and Spain covered acute and convalescent phases.

This clone was picked up one time. V gave up 3 bases and J gave up 3 bases, with 11 bases separating them. Germline V lookup: CDR1 MNHEY, CDR2 SMNVEV (reference sequence). CDR3 length equals 14 residues. In the original analysis: Reference gene primer amplification in the assay estimated nucleated cell counts. Sequencing was performed with immunoSEQ multiplex PCR; in TCRdb, only in-frame clones are kept and a portion is missing. The V and J calls and the clone size are those of that table, but D and trimming were determined from the DNA. The table lists around 260,000 clones, 87% of them singletons. This rearrangement joins TRBV27 to TRBJ1-1; a weak D match, TRBD1 (5 bases). The sample comprised peripheral blood. The clonotype originates from a woman in her forties or fifties with acute or convalescent COVID-19. In nucleotides, the CDR3 is TGTGCCAGCAGTTTTCTGGGGCTGGACACTGAAGCTTTCTTT. It yields the protein CASSFLGLDTEAFF.